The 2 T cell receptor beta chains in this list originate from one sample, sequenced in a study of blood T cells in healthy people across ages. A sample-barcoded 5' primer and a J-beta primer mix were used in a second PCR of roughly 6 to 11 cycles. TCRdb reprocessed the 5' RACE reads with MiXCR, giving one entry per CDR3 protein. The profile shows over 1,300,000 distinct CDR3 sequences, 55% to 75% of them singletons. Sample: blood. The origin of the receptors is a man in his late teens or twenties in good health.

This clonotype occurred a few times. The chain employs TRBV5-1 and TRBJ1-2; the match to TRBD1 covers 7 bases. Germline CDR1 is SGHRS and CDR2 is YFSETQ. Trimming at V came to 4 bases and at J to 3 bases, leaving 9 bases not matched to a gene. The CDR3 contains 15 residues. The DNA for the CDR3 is TGCGCCAGCAGCCCTGAGGGGGCGGAAGACTATGGCTACACCTTC. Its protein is CASSPEGAEDYGYTF.

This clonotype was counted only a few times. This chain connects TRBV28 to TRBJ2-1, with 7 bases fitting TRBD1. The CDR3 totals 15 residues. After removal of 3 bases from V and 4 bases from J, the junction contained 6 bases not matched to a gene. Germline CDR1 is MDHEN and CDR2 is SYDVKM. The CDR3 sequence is CASSLLDRRYNEQFF. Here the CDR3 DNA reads TGTGCCAGCAGTTTGTTGGACAGGAGATACAATGAGCAGTTCTTC.